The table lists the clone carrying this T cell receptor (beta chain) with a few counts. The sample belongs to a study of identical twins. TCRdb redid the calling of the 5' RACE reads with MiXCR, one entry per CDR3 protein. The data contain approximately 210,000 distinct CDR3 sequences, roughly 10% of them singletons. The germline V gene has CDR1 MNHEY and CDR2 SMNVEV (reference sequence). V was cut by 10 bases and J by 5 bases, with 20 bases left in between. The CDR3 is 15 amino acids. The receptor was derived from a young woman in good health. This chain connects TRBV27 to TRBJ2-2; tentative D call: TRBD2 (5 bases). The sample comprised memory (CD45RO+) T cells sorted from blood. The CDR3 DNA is TGTGCCACTCGGGGAGTTGGCAGATATACCGGGGAGCTGTTTTTT. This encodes CATRGVGRYTGELFF.